These 19 T cell receptor beta chains were sequenced from one sample in a study of blood T cell repertoires in COVID-19 (dated by TCRdb to the early 2020s). Libraries were built with the immunoSEQ multiplex PCR assay. As stored in TCRdb, this immuneACCESS dataset retains in-frame rearrangements with V and J assigned. A fraction of the clones does not appear; measured against another copy, unresolved V genes explain less than half of the discrepancy, and the remainder lacks a known reason. For this sample there are 130,000 or so clones; 60% to 85% appear just once. The biggest ten clones account for roughly 20% of the sample. Sequenced input: peripheral blood. The receptors derive from a man older than 75 with acute or convalescent COVID-19.

The J gene is TRBJ2-2, the V gene TRBV5-1; perhaps TRBD2 as D (5 bases). The germline CDR1 and CDR2 sequences are SGHRS and YFSETQ. CDR3 size: 17 residues. Trimming cost V 3 bases and J 2 bases, with 17 bases left between them. The CDR3 DNA sequence: TGCGCCAGCAGCTGGTCCGGGTCCCTAGCCAACACCGGGGAGCTGTTTTTT. It specifies CASSWSGSLANTGELFF. Full variable domain (rest looked up from reference TRBV5-1 and TRBJ2-2): KAGVTQTPRYLIKTRGQQVTLSCSPISGHRSVSWYQQTPGQGLQFLFEYFSETQRNKGNFPGRFSGRQFSNSRSEMNVSTLELGDSALYLCASSWSGSLANTGELFFGEGSRLTVL.

The chain employs TRBV2 and TRBJ2-5; 7 bases line up with TRBD1. The length of the CDR3 is 14 residues. Germline assignment: CDR1 SNHLY and CDR2 FYNNEI. The V and J ends lost 6 bases and 6 bases, in that order; junction bases with no gene match: 10. The CDR3 spells CASRAMTGKQTQYF. CDR3 sequence (DNA): TGTGCCAGCAGGGCAATGACAGGGAAACAGACCCAGTACTTC.

The rearrangement uses TRBV28 and TRBJ1-2, with TRBD1 as a possible D gene (6 bases). V lost 6 bases and J lost 7, with 15 bases in between. The length of the CDR3 is 13 residues. Germline V gene lookup returns CDR1 MDHEN and CDR2 SYDVKM. DNA of the CDR3: TGTGCCAGCAGCCGCCTGGGGGGGCGTGGCTACACCTTC. Its translation: CASSRLGGRGYTF.

This chain joins TRBV29-1 and TRBJ2-5, with no clear D. The CDR3 loop spans 13 amino acids. Germline V gene sequence: CDR1 SQVTM, CDR2 ANQGSEA. Trimming pared 7 bases from V and 2 bases from J, leaving 14 bases between. This CDR3 is CSAMHVHQETQYF. In DNA, the CDR3 is TGCAGCGCCATGCACGTACATCAAGAGACCCAGTACTTC.

The J gene is TRBJ2-3, the V gene TRBV5-4; TRBD1 is a possible D gene (6 bases). CDR1 is SGHNT, CDR2 YYREEE, per germline (reference sequence). This CDR3 contains 15 residues. Trimming stripped 1 base from V and 4 bases from J, with 13 bases between. The DNA of the CDR3 is TGTGCCAGCAGCTTGTGGGCAGGGGTCGCAGATACGCAGTATTTT. As protein: CASSLWAGVADTQYF. Complete variable domain (other parts from reference TRBV5-4 and TRBJ2-3): ETGVTQSPTHLIKTRGQQVTLRCSSQSGHNTVSWYQQALGQGPQFIFQYYREEENGRGNFPPRFSGLQFPNYSSELNVNALELDDSALYLCASSLWAGVADTQYFGPGTRLTVL.

The V gene is TRBV18, the J gene TRBJ2-3; 8 bases match TRBD2. This CDR3 comprises 21 residues. The trim removed 3 bases at V and 0 bases at J, leaving 20 bases unmatched. Per germline, CDR1 KGHSH and CDR2 LQKENI. This CDR3 is CASSPPIRRLARTKSTDTQYF. Here the CDR3 DNA reads TGTGCCAGCTCACCCCCAATCCGAAGACTAGCGAGGACCAAAAGCACAGATACGCAGTATTTT.

In nucleotides, the CDR3 is TGTGCCAGCAGTGAGGAGCGTAGACAGGGGGTATCTGAAGCTTTCTTT. As protein: CASSEERRQGVSEAFF. The chain has TRBV2 and TRBJ1-1; 9 positions agree with TRBD1. The germline gives CDR1 SNHLY, CDR2 FYNNEI. The V and J ends lost 3 bases and 6 bases, in that order; junction bases with no gene match: 11. The CDR3 loop spans 16 amino acids.

The chain couples TRBV3-1 (or the pseudogene TRBV3-2) to TRBJ2-5; perhaps TRBD1 as D (6 bases). CDR1 is LGHDT and CDR2 is YNNKEL in the germline V gene (reference sequence). CDR3 length: 17 amino acids. Trimming shortened V by 4 bases and J by 4 bases, and 22 bases separated the two germline ends. In DNA, the CDR3 is TGTGCCAGCAGCCCTACCGAGGGGACATCGGCTCGAGAGACCCAGTACTTC. Its translation is CASSPTEGTSARETQYF.

The chain is built from TRBV5-1 and TRBJ1-1; D is unresolved. V lost 0 bases to trimming and J lost 5 bases, with 8 bases between them. Germline-derived CDR1 and CDR2 are SGHRS and YFSETQ. The length of the CDR3 is 13 residues. In DNA, the CDR3 is TGCGCCAGCAGCTTGGGGCAGGTGACTGAAGCTTTCTTT. Its translation: CASSLGQVTEAFF. Together with reference TRBV5-1 and TRBJ1-1, the CDR3 gives the full variable domain: KAGVTQTPRYLIKTRGQQVTLSCSPISGHRSVSWYQQTPGQGLQFLFEYFSETQRNKGNFPGRFSGRQFSNSRSEMNVSTLELGDSALYLCASSLGQVTEAFFGQGTRLTVV.

V and J are TRBV4-1 and TRBJ2-7; D possibly corresponds to TRBD1 (5 bases). The V end lost 1 base, the J end lost 1 base, and 8 bases lay between the germline ends. The CDR3 totals 14 residues. The germline gives CDR1 MGHRA, CDR2 YSYEKL. CDR3 region: CASSQGQKSYEQYF. CDR3 in DNA: TGCGCCAGCAGCCAAGGACAGAAATCCTACGAGCAGTACTTC.

The chain joins TRBV19 to TRBJ2-3, with TRBD1 identical over 9 bases. The CDR3 spans 14 residues. CDR1 is LNHDA and CDR2 is SQIVND in the germline V gene (reference sequence). V lost 6 bases to trimming and J lost 3 bases; unmatched junction nucleotides: 4. DNA for the CDR3: TGTGCCAGTAGACGGGACAGGGAAACAGATACGCAGTATTTT. Amino acids: CASRRDRETDTQYF.

The CDR3 region is CASSVITGFGELFF. CDR3 in DNA: TGTGCCAGCAGCGTTATAACAGGGTTCGGGGAGCTGTTTTTT. J is TRBJ2-2 and V is TRBV7-9; a possible D gene is TRBD1 (6 bases). The CDR3 covers 14 residues. V dropped 5 bases and J dropped 7 bases, with 14 bases sitting between them. Per the germline V gene, CDR1 is SEHNR and CDR2 is FQNEAQ (reference sequence).

The chain uses TRBV10-2 and TRBJ2-3, with 9 bases that match TRBD1. The CDR3 sequence is 16 residues long. The junction had 11 bases not matched to a gene; V was cut back by 8 bases and J by 2 bases. Germline loops: CDR1 WSHSY, CDR2 SAAADI. The CDR3 protein is CASGRSGQGNTDTQYF. As DNA, the CDR3 is TGCGCCAGCGGGAGATCGGGACAGGGTAACACAGATACGCAGTATTTT.

This clone was found once. V usage is TRBV7-9 and J usage is TRBJ1-2, with a tentative D call TRBD1 (6 bases). Germline V gene data show CDR1 as SEHNR and CDR2 as FQNEAQ (reference sequence). This CDR3 has 15 residues. V was clipped by 5 bases and J by 2 bases, with 15 bases between them. CDR3 sequence: CASSNIDRLNYGYTF. In DNA, the CDR3 is TGTGCCAGCAGCAACATAGACAGGCTGAACTATGGCTACACCTTC.

The V gene is TRBV7-2, the J gene TRBJ1-3, with D perhaps TRBD1 (5 bases). V was shortened by 3 bases and J by 0 bases, with 9 bases between the two germline ends. The CDR3 consists of 15 residues. The germline V gene has CDR1 SGHTA and CDR2 FQGNSA. This CDR3 reads CASSLGTDSGNTIYF. CDR3 coding DNA: TGTGCCAGCAGCTTGGGGACTGACTCTGGAAACACCATATATTTT.

In its sample, this clone was seen once. The rearrangement joins TRBV13 to TRBJ1-5; D might be TRBD1 (6 bases). This CDR3 has 14 amino acids. V shed 0 bases and J shed 4 bases, with 7 bases lying between them. Germline lookup yields CDR1 PRHDT and CDR2 FYEKMQ (reference sequence). CDR3 loop: CASSLGTGNQPQHF. The CDR3 DNA is TGTGCCAGCAGCTTAGGGACAGGAAATCAGCCCCAGCATTTT.

The V and J genes are TRBV10-3 and TRBJ1-5, with TRBD1 as a possible D gene (6 bases). The CDR3 is made up of 17 amino acids. Trimming shortened V by 0 bases and J by 1 base, and 13 bases separated the two germline ends. In germline, CDR1 is ENHRY, CDR2 SYGVKD. The chain's CDR3 is CAISESLARGSNQPQHF. CDR3 DNA: TGTGCCATCAGTGAGTCATTGGCCAGGGGAAGCAATCAGCCCCAGCATTTT.

This clone appeared a single time. The DNA for the CDR3 is TGTGCCACCAGCTCCCGGAGGGGCTACACCATATATTTT. It translates to CATSSRRGYTIYF. The rearrangement uses TRBV15 and TRBJ1-3; the D gene is possibly TRBD1 (5 bases). This CDR3 has 13 amino acids. Germline V gives CDR1 LNHNV, CDR2 YYDKDF (reference sequence). Between the trimmed V and J ends, which lost 5 bases and 8 bases, there was a span of 13 bases. The variable domain in full, completed from reference TRBV15 and TRBJ1-3, reads DAMVIQNPRYQVTQFGKPVTLSCSQTLNHNVMYWYQQKSSQAPKLLFHYYDKDFNNEADTPDNFQSRRPNTSFCFLDIRSPGLGDTAMYLCATSSRRGYTIYFGEGSWLTVV.

The chain has TRBV2 and TRBJ2-1, with 9 bases fitting TRBD1. The CDR3 runs to 14 residues. Germline V CDR1 and CDR2: SNHLY, FYNNEI. Germline trimming cut 7 bases from V and 4 bases from J; bases unmatched to any gene: 5. This CDR3 reads CASKGQGEYNEQFF. CDR3 sequence (DNA): TGTGCCAGCAAGGGACAGGGCGAATACAATGAGCAGTTCTTC.